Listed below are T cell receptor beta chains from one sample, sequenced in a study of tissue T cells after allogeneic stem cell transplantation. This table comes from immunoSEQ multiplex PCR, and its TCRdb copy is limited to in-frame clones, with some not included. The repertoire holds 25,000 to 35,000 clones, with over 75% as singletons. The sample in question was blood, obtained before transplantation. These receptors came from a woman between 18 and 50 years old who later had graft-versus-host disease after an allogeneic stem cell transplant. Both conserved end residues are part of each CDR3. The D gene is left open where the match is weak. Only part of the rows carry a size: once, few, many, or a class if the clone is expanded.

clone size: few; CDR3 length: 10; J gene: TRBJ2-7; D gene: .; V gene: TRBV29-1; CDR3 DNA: TGCAGCGGGGACACCTACGAGCAGTACTTC; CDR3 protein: CSGDTYEQYF
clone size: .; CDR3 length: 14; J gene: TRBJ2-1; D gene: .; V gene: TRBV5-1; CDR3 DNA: TGCGCCAGCAGCTTGGTCGAGGTAGGAAATGAGCAGTTCTTC; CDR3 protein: CASSLVEVGNEQFF
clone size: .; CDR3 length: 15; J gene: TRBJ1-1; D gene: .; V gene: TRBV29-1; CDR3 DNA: TGCAGCGTTGAAGTTCCGGGACACGAGAACACTGAAGCTTTCTTT; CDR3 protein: CSVEVPGHENTEAFF
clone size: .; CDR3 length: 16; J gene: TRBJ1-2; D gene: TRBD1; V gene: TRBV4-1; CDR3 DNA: TGCGCCAGCAGCCAAGCCCCTTCCGGACAGGGGTCTGGCTACACCTTC; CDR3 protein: CASSQAPSGQGSGYTF
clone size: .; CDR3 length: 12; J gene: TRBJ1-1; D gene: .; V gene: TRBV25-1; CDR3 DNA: TGTGCCAGCAGTGAACTGAACACTGAAGCTTTCTTT; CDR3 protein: CASSELNTEAFF
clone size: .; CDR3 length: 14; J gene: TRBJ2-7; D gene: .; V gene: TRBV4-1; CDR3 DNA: TGCGCCAGCAGCCTCCGGGACGGACCCTACGAGCAGTACTTC; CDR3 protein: CASSLRDGPYEQYF
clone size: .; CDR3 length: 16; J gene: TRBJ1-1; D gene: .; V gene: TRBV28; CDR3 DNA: TGTGCCAGCGACACCCGGTGGGGGGGCGCGGGCACTGAAGCTTTCTTT; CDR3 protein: CASDTRWGGAGTEAFF
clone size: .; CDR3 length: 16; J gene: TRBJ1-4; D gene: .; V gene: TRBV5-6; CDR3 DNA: TGTGCCAGCAGCTTGGGGCCGCCGGGACACAATGAAAAACTGTTTTTT; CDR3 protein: CASSLGPPGHNEKLFF
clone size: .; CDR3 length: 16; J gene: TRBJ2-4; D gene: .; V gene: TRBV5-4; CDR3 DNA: TGTGCCAGCAGCCCATGGACGGAAAGGACCAAAAACATTCAGTACTTC; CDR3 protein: CASSPWTERTKNIQYF
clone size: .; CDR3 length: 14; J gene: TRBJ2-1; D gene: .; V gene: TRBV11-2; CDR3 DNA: TGTGCCAGCAGCTTAGATCAGTCCCCCAATGAGCAGTTCTTC; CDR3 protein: CASSLDQSPNEQFF
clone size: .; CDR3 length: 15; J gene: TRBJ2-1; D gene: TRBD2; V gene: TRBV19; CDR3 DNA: TGTGCCAGTAGTATATCACTAGCGGTCTACAATGAGCAGTTCTTC; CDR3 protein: CASSISLAVYNEQFF
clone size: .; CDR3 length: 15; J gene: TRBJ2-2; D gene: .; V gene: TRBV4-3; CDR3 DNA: TGCGCCAGCAGCCAAGAGGTTACAGGGAGGAAGGAGCTGTTTTTT; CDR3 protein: CASSQEVTGRKELFF
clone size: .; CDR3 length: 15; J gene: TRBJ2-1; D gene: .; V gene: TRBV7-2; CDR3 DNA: TGTGCCAGCAGCCCCGCGGCCTCCTCCTACAATGAGCAGTTCTTC; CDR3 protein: CASSPAASSYNEQFF
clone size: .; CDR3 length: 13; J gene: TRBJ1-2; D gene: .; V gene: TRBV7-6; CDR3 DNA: TGTGCCAGCAGTCCCGACAGAAACTATGGCTACACCTTC; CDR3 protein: CASSPDRNYGYTF
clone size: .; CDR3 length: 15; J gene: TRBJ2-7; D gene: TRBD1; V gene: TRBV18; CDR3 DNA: TGTGCCAGCTCACCCCAGGGACAGGGAGGTGACGAGCAGTACTTC; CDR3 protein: CASSPQGQGGDEQYF
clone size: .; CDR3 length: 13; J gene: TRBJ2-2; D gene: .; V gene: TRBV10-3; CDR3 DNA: TGTGCCACCAATTCCGGGACCACCGGGGAGCTGTTTTTT; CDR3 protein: CATNSGTTGELFF
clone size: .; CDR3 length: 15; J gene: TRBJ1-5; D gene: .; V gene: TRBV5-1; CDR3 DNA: TGCGCCAGCAGCGCCTCAGGGACCAGGGATCAGCCCCAGCATTTT; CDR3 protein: CASSASGTRDQPQHF
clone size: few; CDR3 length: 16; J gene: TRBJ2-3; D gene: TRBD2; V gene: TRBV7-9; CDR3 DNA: TGTGCCAGCAGCTGGACTAGCGGGAGGGCCACAGATACGCAGTATTTT; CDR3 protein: CASSWTSGRATDTQYF
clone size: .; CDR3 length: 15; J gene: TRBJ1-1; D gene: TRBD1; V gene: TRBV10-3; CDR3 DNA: TGTGCCATCAGTGGAAGGACAGGGGGCTATGTTGAAGCTTTCTTT; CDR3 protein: CAISGRTGGYVEAFF
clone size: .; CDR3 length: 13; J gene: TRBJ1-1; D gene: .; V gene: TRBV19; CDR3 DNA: TGTGCCAGTAGTATCGGGGTTAGCACTGAAGCTTTCTTT; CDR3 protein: CASSIGVSTEAFF
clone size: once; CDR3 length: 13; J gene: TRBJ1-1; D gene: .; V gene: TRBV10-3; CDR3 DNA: TGTGCCATCAGTGAACCCGGGAACACTGAAGCTTTCTTT; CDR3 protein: CAISEPGNTEAFF
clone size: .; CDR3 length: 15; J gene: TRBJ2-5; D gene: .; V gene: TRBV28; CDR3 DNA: TGTGCCAGCAGCCCGGAGGTAGCCCTACAAGAGACCCAGTACTTC; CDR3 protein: CASSPEVALQETQYF
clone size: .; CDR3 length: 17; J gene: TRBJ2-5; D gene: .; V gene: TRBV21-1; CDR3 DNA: TGTGCCAGCAGCAAAGCGTCAGTAGTGGCAGGCCAAGAGACCCAGTACTTC; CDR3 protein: CASSKASVVAGQETQYF
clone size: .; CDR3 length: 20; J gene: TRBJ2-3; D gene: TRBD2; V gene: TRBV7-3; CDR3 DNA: TGTGCCAGCAGCCTAGGTAGCCAATTAGCGGGCGTGCCCTCATTAGATACGCAGTATTTT; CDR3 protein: CASSLGSQLAGVPSLDTQYF
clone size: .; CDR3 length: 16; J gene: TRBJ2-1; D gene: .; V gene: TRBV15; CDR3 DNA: TGTGCCACCAGCAGAGATTTGACGAGCTCCTACAATGAGCAGTTCTTC; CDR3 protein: CATSRDLTSSYNEQFF
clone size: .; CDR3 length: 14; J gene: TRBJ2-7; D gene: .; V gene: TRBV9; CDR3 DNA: TGTGCCAGCAGCCCCGAGGGAGGGGGCGTCGAGCAGTACTTC; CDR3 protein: CASSPEGGGVEQYF
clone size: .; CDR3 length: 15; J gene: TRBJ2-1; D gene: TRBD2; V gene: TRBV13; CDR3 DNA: TGTGCCAGCAGCTGGGGACTAGCGGGAGGAAATGAGCAGTTCTTC; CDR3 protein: CASSWGLAGGNEQFF
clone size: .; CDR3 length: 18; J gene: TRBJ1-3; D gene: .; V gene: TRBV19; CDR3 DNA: TGTGCCAGTAGTTTAGGGGGACCATCTTCGAACTCTGGAAACACCATATATTTT; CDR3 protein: CASSLGGPSSNSGNTIYF
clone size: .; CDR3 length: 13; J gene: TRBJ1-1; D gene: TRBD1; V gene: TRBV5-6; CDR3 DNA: TGTGCCAGCAGCACCGGACAGGGCCTTAAAGCTTTCTTT; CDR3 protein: CASSTGQGLKAFF
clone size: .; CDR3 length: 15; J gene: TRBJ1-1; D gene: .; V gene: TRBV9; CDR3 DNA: TGTGCCAGCAGCGTAGTAATCAATTCGAACACTGAAGCTTTCTTT; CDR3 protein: CASSVVINSNTEAFF
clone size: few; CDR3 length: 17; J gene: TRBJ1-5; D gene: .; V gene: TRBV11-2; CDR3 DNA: TGTGCCAGCAGCTTATCCGGTTCGGGGGGGGCCCTTCAGCCCCAGCATTTT; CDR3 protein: CASSLSGSGGALQPQHF
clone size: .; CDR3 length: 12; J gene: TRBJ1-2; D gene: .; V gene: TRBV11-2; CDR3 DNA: TGTGCCAGCAGCTTAGATCACTATGGCTACACCTTC; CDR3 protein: CASSLDHYGYTF
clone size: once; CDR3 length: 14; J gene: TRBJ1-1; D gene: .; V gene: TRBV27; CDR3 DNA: TGTGCCAGCAGTTTATTTCCGAGGAACACTGAAGCTTTCTTT; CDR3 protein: CASSLFPRNTEAFF
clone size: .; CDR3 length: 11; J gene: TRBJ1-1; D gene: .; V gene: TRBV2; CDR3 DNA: TGTGCCAGCACACTACGTGCCGAAGCTTTCTTT; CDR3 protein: CASTLRAEAFF
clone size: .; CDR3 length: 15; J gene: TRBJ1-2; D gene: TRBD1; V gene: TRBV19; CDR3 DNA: TGTGCCAGTAAGTTGGGACAGGGCTTCAACTATGGCTACACCTTC; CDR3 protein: CASKLGQGFNYGYTF
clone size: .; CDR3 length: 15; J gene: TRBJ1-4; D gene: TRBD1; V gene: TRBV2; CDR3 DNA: TGTGCCAGCAGTGCCCAAGGGACAGCTAATGAAAAACTGTTTTTT; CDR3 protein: CASSAQGTANEKLFF
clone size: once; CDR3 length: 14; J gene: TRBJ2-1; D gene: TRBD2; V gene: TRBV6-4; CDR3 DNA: TGTGCCAGCAGTGAGGGGGGGACTATTAATGAGCAGTTCTTC; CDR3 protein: CASSEGGTINEQFF
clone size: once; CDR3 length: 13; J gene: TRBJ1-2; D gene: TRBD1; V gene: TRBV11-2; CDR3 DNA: TGTGCCAGCAGCTTGGACAGGAGCTATGGCTACACCTTC; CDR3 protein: CASSLDRSYGYTF
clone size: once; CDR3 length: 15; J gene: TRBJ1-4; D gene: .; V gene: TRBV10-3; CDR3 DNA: TGTGCCATCAGTGATAGAGTTGCAACTAATGAAAAACTGTTTTTT; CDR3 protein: CAISDRVATNEKLFF
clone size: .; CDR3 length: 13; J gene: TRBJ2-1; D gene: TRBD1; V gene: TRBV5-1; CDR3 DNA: TGCGCCAGCAGCACCCGACAGGGGGTTGAGCAGTTCTTC; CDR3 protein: CASSTRQGVEQFF
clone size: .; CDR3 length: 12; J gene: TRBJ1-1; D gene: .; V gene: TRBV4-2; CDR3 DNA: TGTGCCAGCAGCCGGACGACTCCCCGGCTTCTCTTT; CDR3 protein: CASSRTTPRLLF
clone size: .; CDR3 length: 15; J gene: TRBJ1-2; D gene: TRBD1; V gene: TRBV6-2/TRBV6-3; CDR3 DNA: TGTGCCAGCAGTCCGAGGACAGGCGTCCGCCGCGGCTACACCTTC; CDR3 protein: CASSPRTGVRRGYTF
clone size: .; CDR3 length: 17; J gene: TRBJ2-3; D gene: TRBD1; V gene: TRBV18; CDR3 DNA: TGTGCCAGCTCACCATTTCAACTAGGACAGGGGGCAGATACGCAGTATTTT; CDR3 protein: CASSPFQLGQGADTQYF
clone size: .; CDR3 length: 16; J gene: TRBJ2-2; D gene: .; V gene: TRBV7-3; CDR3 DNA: TGTGCCAGCAGCTTAACGGGTTTGGCGAGCACCGGGGAGCTGTTTTTT; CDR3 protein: CASSLTGLASTGELFF
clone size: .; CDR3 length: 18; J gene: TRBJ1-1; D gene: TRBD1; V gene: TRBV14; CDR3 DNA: TGTGCCAGCAGCCCGGGGACAGGCATAAGGGGTTGGGACACTGAAGCTTTCTTT; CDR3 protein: CASSPGTGIRGWDTEAFF
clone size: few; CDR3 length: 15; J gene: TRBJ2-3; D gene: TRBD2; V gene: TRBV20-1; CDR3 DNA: TGCAGTGCTAGTCAACTAGCGGGGGGTGGGGATACGCAGTATTTT; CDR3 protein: CSASQLAGGGDTQYF
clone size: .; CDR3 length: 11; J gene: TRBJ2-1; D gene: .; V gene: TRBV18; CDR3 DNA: TGTGCCAGCTCACCAGGGCATGAGCAGTTCTTC; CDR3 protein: CASSPGHEQFF
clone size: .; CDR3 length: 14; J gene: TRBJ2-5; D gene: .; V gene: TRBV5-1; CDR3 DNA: TGCGCCAGCAGCCCAGGAGGAGTAAAAGAGACCCAGTACTTC; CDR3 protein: CASSPGGVKETQYF
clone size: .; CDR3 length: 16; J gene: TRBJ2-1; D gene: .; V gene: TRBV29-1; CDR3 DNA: TGCAGCGTCCCTAGTTTGGGGGTGGTGGGGTACAATGAGCAGTTCTTC; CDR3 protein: CSVPSLGVVGYNEQFF
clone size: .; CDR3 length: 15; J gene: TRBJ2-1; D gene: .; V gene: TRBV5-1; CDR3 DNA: TGCGCCAGCAGCCATAAAGCGGACTCCTACAATGAGCAGTTCTTC; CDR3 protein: CASSHKADSYNEQFF
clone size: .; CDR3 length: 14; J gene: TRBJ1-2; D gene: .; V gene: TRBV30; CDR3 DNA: TGTGCCTGGAGTGTATTTGGGTACAGGGAAGGCTACACCTTC; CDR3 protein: CAWSVFGYREGYTF
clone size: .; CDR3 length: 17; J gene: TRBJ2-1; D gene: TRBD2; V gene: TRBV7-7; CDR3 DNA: TGTGCCAGCAGCTCCCGCGTGGGAGGGCCGATGGAGGGGGAGCAGTTCTTC; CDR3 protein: CASSSRVGGPMEGEQFF
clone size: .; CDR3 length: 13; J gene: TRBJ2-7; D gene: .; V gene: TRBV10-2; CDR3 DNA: TGCGCCAGCAGAAGGGGCAGCTCCTACGAGCAGTACTTC; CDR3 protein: CASRRGSSYEQYF
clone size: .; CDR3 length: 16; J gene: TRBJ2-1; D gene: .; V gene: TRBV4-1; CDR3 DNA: TGCGCCAGCAGCCAAGTAGATCTAGTTACCTACAATGAGCAGTTCTTC; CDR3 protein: CASSQVDLVTYNEQFF